This T cell receptor beta chain comes out of a study of response to subunit inactivated influenza vaccine. Findings and caveats of the study: Each seasonal flu vaccination may recruit only limited new T cells, authors suggested.

A single record per CDR3 protein comes from TCRdb applying MiXCR to the RT-PCR reads. The data hold hundreds of thousands of distinct CDR3 sequences, with approximately 13% observed a single time. This CDR3 spans 19 amino acids. From germline, CDR1 is LGHNA and CDR2 YSLEER. The trim removed 0 bases at V and 0 bases at J, leaving 12 bases unmatched. As concerns this clonotype: Its antigen is currently unknown.

Sequenced here: PBMCs from blood, sampled around two weeks before vaccination. The chain employs TRBV4-3 and TRBJ2-7; 9 bases line up with TRBD1. This receptor was identified in a man aged 45-65 years who received an inactivated influenza vaccine. DNA for the CDR3: TGCGCCAGCAGCCAAGATGTAGACAGGGGGAATCTAGGCTCCTACGAGCAGTACTTC. This gives the protein CASSQDVDRGNLGSYEQYF.